Detailed here is one T cell receptor (beta chain). In this sample, this clonotype turned up many times. It lacks a known antigen. One base away there is no much larger clone; base qualities are not given. The sample originates from a study of T-cell reconstitution after alpha-beta-depleted transplantation in children (dated by TCRdb to about 2016). Notes on the research overall: Using TCR repertoire profiling, the study followed T-cell immune reconstitution in a quantitative way in children after TCRalphabeta/CD19-depleted allogeneic hematopoietic cell transplantation.

The CDR3 holds 11 amino acids from the cysteine to the phenylalanine. Only the CDR3 DNA is retained, 33 bases long and in frame from the first base. Germline trimming: 6 bases from V, 6 bases from J; junction bases outside gene matches: 2. CDR1 and CDR2 (MNHEY, SMNVEV) derive from the germline V gene (reference sequence). Library preparation was by PCR. Sequencing used an Illumina HiSeq 2500. Molecular barcoding was employed in the preparation of TCR libraries, with unique molecular identifiers being used to normalize TCRbeta repertoire quantification. Through fastp at Q25 and MiXCR, TCRdb rebuilt clones from the public reads, retaining in-frame beta chains. Each CDR3 protein gets just one entry, which takes the most common genes and DNA from the rows behind it. Across this sample there are about half a million distinct CDR3 sequences, with around 13% seen only once. The ten biggest clones cover around 6.1% of the sample.

This material consisted of PBMCs from the stem cell graft donor, taken from the stem cell graft. Rearrangement joined TRBV27 to TRBJ2-7, and 7 junctional nucleotides match TRBD1. The source of this sequence is a human donor who donated a stem cell graft to a child with combined immunodeficiency. CDR3 loop: CASRTGSEQYF. The sequence in DNA is TGTGCCAGCAGGACAGGGTCCGAGCAGTACTTC.